The rows below give T cell receptor beta chains drawn from one sample of a study of control samples from healthy donors and cancer patients. Sequencing used immunoSEQ multiplex PCR; TCRdb keeps in-frame clones, though not all of them. The repertoire holds about 250,000 clones, about four fifths seen once, with 10% to 15% in the top ten. The sample was PBMCs. These receptors were taken from a woman between 55 and 75 years old with lung cancer. The CDR3 runs from the conserved cysteine through the conserved F or W. The D gene is left open where the match is weak. Size is omitted from some rows. Given values are once, few, many or a class for expanded clones.

cdr3_length	d_call	clone_size	v_call	j_call	cdr3_nt	cdr3_aa
12	NA	few	TRBV28	TRBJ2-7	TGTGCCAGCAGCCTCAGCTCCTACGAGCAGTACTTC	CASSLSSYEQYF
14	TRBD2	NA	TRBV19	TRBJ2-1	TGTGCCAGTAGGGTCGGGACTAGCGTCTATGAGCAGTTCTTC	CASRVGTSVYEQFF
14	NA	NA	TRBV5-1	TRBJ2-7	TGCGCCAGCAGCTTAAGGCTTGGGTCCTACGAGCAGTACTTC	CASSLRLGSYEQYF
16	TRBD1	NA	TRBV5-1	TRBJ2-5	TGCGCCAGCAGCCTCTCGGGGACAGGGGGTCAAGAGACCCAGTACTTC	CASSLSGTGGQETQYF
20	NA	NA	TRBV3-1/TRBV3-2	TRBJ1-4	TGTGCCAGCAGCCCCTCAAGCCTCATTAGCCAGGGGACAACTAATGAAAAACTGTTTTTT	CASSPSSLISQGTTNEKLFF
14	NA	NA	TRBV30	TRBJ1-1	TGTGCCTGGAGCCGCCTCGGAGGTCGTACTGAAGCTTTCTTT	CAWSRLGGRTEAFF
14	TRBD1	few	TRBV2	TRBJ1-2	TGTGCCAGTATCGGGACAGGAGTTAACTATGGCTACACCTTC	CASIGTGVNYGYTF
18	TRBD1	NA	TRBV5-4	TRBJ2-3	TGTGCCAGCAGCTCAAGCGACCTGACAGGGGGAGTTACAGATACGCAGTATTTT	CASSSSDLTGGVTDTQYF
13	NA	NA	TRBV2	TRBJ1-1	TGTGCCAGCAGGGACCAGGGGAGCACTGAAGCTTTCTTT	CASRDQGSTEAFF
13	NA	NA	TRBV7-9	TRBJ1-1	TGTGCCAGCAGCTTAACGGCGAACACTGAAGCTTTCTTT	CASSLTANTEAFF
16	TRBD2	NA	TRBV3-1/TRBV3-2	TRBJ2-7	TGTGCCAGCAGCCAAGCTCGGAGCGGGGGAGTCTACGAGCAGTACTTC	CASSQARSGGVYEQYF
13	NA	NA	TRBV28	TRBJ1-1	TGTGCCAGCAGTTTAGGTCACAACCTGATGGCTTTCTTT	CASSLGHNLMAFF
17	TRBD2	NA	TRBV9	TRBJ2-5	TGTGCCAGCAGCCGAGGCGGTAGCGGGAGCGGCGGGGAGACCCAGTACTTC	CASSRGGSGSGGETQYF
15	NA	NA	TRBV2	TRBJ2-7	TGTGCCAGCATGGGGCAAATCGCAGGGCTAAGCGAGCAGTACTTC	CASMGQIAGLSEQYF
15	NA	NA	TRBV6-5	TRBJ2-3	TGTGCCAGCAGCTCTGCCAACGGGATCACAGATACGCAGTATTTT	CASSSANGITDTQYF
13	TRBD2	NA	TRBV2	TRBJ2-7	TGTGCCAGCAGACTAGCGGGGAACTACGAGCAGTACTTC	CASRLAGNYEQYF
15	NA	NA	TRBV5-1	TRBJ2-1	TGCGCCAGCAGCCCTACAGGTGAGGGTTACAATGAGCAGTTCTTC	CASSPTGEGYNEQFF
15	TRBD2	NA	TRBV9	TRBJ2-1	TGTGCCAGCAGCGTAGATGGCGGGGGGAACAATGAGCAGTTCTTC	CASSVDGGGNNEQFF
15	NA	once	TRBV27	TRBJ2-2	TGTGCCAGCAGTTTAATTTTTAGGGCCGCCGGGGAGCTGTTTTTT	CASSLIFRAAGELFF
17	TRBD1	NA	TRBV4-2	TRBJ1-1	TGTGCCAGCAGCCAAGCCTCGACAGGGGCGGGGAACACTGAAGCTTTCTTT	CASSQASTGAGNTEAFF
13	TRBD1	NA	TRBV6-5	TRBJ2-7	TGTGCCAGCAGTAGGGACAGGGCCTACGAGCAGTACTTC	CASSRDRAYEQYF
16	NA	few	TRBV11-2	TRBJ2-3	TGTGCCAGCAGCTTAAGTATCGGGGCTTGGACAGATACGCAGTATTTT	CASSLSIGAWTDTQYF
15	NA	NA	TRBV12-5	TRBJ2-1	TGTGCTAGTGGTTTGGATGGAGGTTCCTACAATGAGCAGTTCTTC	CASGLDGGSYNEQFF
15	TRBD1	NA	TRBV5-8	TRBJ2-2	TGTGCCAGCAGTCCGACAGGGGGCGCTACCGGGGAGCTGTTTTTT	CASSPTGGATGELFF
16	NA	NA	TRBV5-3	TRBJ1-2	TGTGCCAGACCCCCCAAGGGAAGGGGCCCCAAGGAGGGCTACACCTTC	CARPPKGRGPKEGYTF
16	NA	NA	TRBV5-1	TRBJ2-3	TGCGCCAGCAGCTTGCGCGGGTTTTTTGGCACAGATACGCAGTATTTT	CASSLRGFFGTDTQYF
12	NA	NA	TRBV7-9	TRBJ1-4	TGTGCCGGCGCCGGAGCTGGCGAAAAACTGTTTTTT	CAGAGAGEKLFF
16	TRBD2	NA	TRBV11-3	TRBJ2-1	TGTGCCAGCAGCTCCCGTTCTTTAGCGGGGAACAATGAGCAGTTCTTC	CASSSRSLAGNNEQFF